The entry below describes one TCR beta chain. The J segment lost 11 bases and the V segment lost 2 bases, leaving 11 bases of the junction unmatched. The length of the CDR3 is 14 residues. Germline V gives CDR1 SQVTM, CDR2 ANQGSEA. Measured with immunoSEQ multiplex PCR; TCRdb has only the in-frame clones, and not every one. The table shows roughly 25,000 clones, with nearly 85% occurring only once. The sample comes from a study of T cells in tumors after PD-1 blockade. Study context: Patients had no prior checkpoint blockade, systemic immunosuppressants, or anti-cancer therapy within 4 weeks. During anti-PD-1 treatment, some patients continued daily vismodegib 150 mg.

V is TRBV29-1 and J is TRBJ1-4, with TRBD1 matching 7 bases. The sequence derives from a human donor with basal cell carcinoma. The specimen comprised PBMCs, sampled after anti-PD-1 treatment. CDR3 sequence (DNA): TGCAGCGTTGAAAGGGCAGGGGGTAACGGGAAACTGTTTTTT. This translates into CSVERAGGNGKLFF. Drawing the rest from reference TRBV29-1 and TRBJ1-4, the complete variable domain is SAVISQKPSRDICQRGTSLTIQCQVDSQVTMMFWYRQQPGQSLTLIATANQGSEATYESGFVIDKFPISRPNLTFSTLTVSNMSPEDSSIYLCSVERAGGNGKLFFGSGTQLSVL.